This TCR beta chain was identified in a study of memory CD4+ T cells and cytomegalovirus serostatus. Regarding this clone: What it binds is not known.

The repertoire was sequenced with immunoSEQ multiplex PCR; TCRdb's copy has only in-frame clones and lacks some. The sample has roughly 64,000 clones; roughly 80% are singletons. Germline CDR1 SGHNT, CDR2 YENEEA. The CDR3 runs 14 residues. V gave up 4 bases and J gave up 6 bases; unmatched junction bases: 4. Single viable CD3+CD4+CD8-CD45RO+ cells were sorted as the memory CD4+ T cells. Serostatus was set by detecting CMV pp150, pp28, p38, p52 IgG. Study-level results: The CMV-associated TCR signature appears largely within the CD4+ memory repertoire.

The receptor was derived from an adult in good health and CMV-seronegative. The chain recombines TRBV11-3 with TRBJ2-2; 8 bases map to TRBD2. Sequencing was performed on memory CD4+ T cells from blood. The CDR3 sequence: CASSYGGAPGELFF. CDR3 DNA: TGTGCCAGCAGCTACGGGGGGGCACCCGGGGAGCTGTTTTTT.